This T cell receptor (beta chain) is drawn from a study of Ad26.COV2.S vaccination and SARS-CoV-2 variants. Background on the study: Enrollment placed the donor in the COV1001 Ad26.COV2.S trial arm.

Assay: immunoSEQ multiplex PCR; the TCRdb copy retains only in-frame clones and omits some. The profile shows roughly 380,000 clones, 88% of them singletons. As for treatment: about 20 received Ad26.COV2.S at low or high dose, single or two shots; 5 received placebo; per-sample allocation not given. Specimen acquisition occurred on day 63 following the initial vaccine or placebo injection. Vaccine was an Ad26 vector expressing Wuhan-strain SARS-CoV-2 spike. The CDR3 is 17 residues long. Germline V gene data show CDR1 as SGHTA and CDR2 as FQGNSA. The V gene lost 1 base and the J gene lost 8 bases, with 23 bases spanning the gap.

The V gene is TRBV7-2, the J gene TRBJ1-1; tentatively, D is TRBD1 (5 bases). The sample was peripheral blood, taken in a trial of Ad26.COV2.S vaccine versus placebo. The source is a person aged 18-65 years who received the Ad26.COV2.S COVID-19 vaccine or a placebo. This CDR3 is CASSLGGSGGTYSEAFF. The CDR3 nucleotides are TGTGCCAGCAGCTTAGGGGGGAGTGGAGGGACCTACTCAGAAGCTTTCTTT. The complete variable domain, with remaining parts taken from reference TRBV7-2 and TRBJ1-1, reads GAGVSQSPSNKVTEKGKDVELRCDPISGHTALYWYRQSLGQGLEFLIYFQGNSAPDKSGLPSDRFSAERTGGSVSTLTIQRTQQEDSAVYLCASSLGGSGGTYSEAFFGQGTRLTVV.